The clone carrying this T cell receptor beta chain has a handful of counts. The target antigen is unknown. Peripheral blood, together with lesional scalp punch biopsies, was collected from alopecia areata patients. This specimen belongs to a study of CD8+ T cells in alopecia areata. The wider study: A 6-month off-drug phase came after tofacitinib, which had lasted 6 to 18 months.

RNA was extracted and reverse transcribed into cDNA as the sequencing template. The repertoire was sequenced with immunoSEQ multiplex PCR; TCRdb's copy has only in-frame clones and lacks some. The sample has about 130,000 clones; around 50% are singletons. Germline V gives CDR1 KGHSH, CDR2 LQKENI. Trimming stripped 4 bases from V and 5 bases from J, with 12 bases between. This CDR3 spans 14 amino acids. Findings of the study overall: Normal skin's resident alphabeta T cells are sequenced alongside lesional scalp T cells.

This rearrangement joins TRBV18 to TRBJ2-1; D is uncertain. The sequencing here drew on CD4+ T cells sorted from blood, taken at week 0. The TCR sequence derives from a human donor with alopecia areata. CDR3 in amino acids: CASSQTGPNNEQFF. The CDR3 DNA reads TGTGCCAGCTCACAAACCGGGCCGAACAATGAGCAGTTCTTC.